This T cell receptor (beta chain) was obtained from a study of blood T cell repertoires in COVID-19 (dated by TCRdb to the early 2020s). For the study in its entirety: The collaborator samples originated in the United States, Italy and Spain and spanned the acute and convalescent phases of COVID-19. The prospective study material was composed of cDNA or gDNA derived from T cells, B-cell-depleted T cells, or PBMCs. Subjects who had been exposed to COVID-19, were actively infected with it, or had recovered from it provided the deeply sampled blood TCRbeta repertoires that made up the dataset. Nearly every sample came with metadata listing a de-identified subject ID, COVID-19 status, age in years and sex. Samples came from the ongoing ImmuneRACE study (first 160 participants) plus 1,254 subjects from 6 global collaborators. Where available, HLA class I and class II types were obtained from metadata supplied by the sample provider rather than from assay-based typing. The repertoires were released in a freely available public database intended as a resource for research on the immune response to SARS-CoV-2.

Of note for this clone: This clone's antigen is unknown. Per-base qualities were not stored, and no clone one base away is much larger.

Via the germline V gene (reference sequence), CDR1 is LGHDT and CDR2 YNNKEL. V is pruned by 2 bases and J by 6 bases, leaving 3 bases of the junction without a gene match. From its cysteine to its phenylalanine, the CDR3 spans 15 amino acids. Of all the DNA, just the CDR3 is kept, 45 bases in frame from base 1. One collaborating source in Seattle enrolled patients while the patients were actively infected and followed the patients over time throughout the course of disease. The collaborating institutions used their own protocols to collect whole blood in K2EDTA tubes. For TCRbeta analysis, collaborators shipped samples as frozen whole blood, isolated PBMCs, or DNA extracted from either of those sample types. The immunoSEQ Assay, a bias-controlled multiplex PCR, was used to amplify TCRbeta CDR3 regions from genomic DNA. The paper's processing steps were these. Within the assay, amplification of reference gene primers was used to estimate how many nucleated cells each sample contained. Sequence reads were collapsed and filtered to measure the absolute abundance of every unique TCRbeta CDR3 rearrangement. For each sample, productive Simpson clonality was calculated by taking the square root of Simpson's diversity index across productive rearrangements. TCRdb obtained this table from immuneACCESS and retained in-frame rearrangements with V and J assigned. These tables miss some clones; where compared with another copy, unresolved V genes account for less than half of the shortfall, and the remainder is unexplained. V, J and clone size are those of that table, while D and trimming were read from the DNA. In all, the sample holds 400,000 or so clones, and over 85% of those were seen once. Together, the top ten hold roughly 0.87% of the sample.

The investigation overall reported the following: The quantity of clinical and demographic metadata differed by source and by participant and was supplied without curation.

Sequencing used peripheral blood. The chain uses TRBV3-1 (or the pseudogene TRBV3-2) and TRBJ2-2; 10 junctional bases match TRBD2. The TCR sequence derives from a man between 18 and 35 years old with COVID-19, enrolled during active disease. The nucleotides are TGTGCCAGCAGCCAACTAGCGGGAGTCCCCGGGGAGCTGTTTTTT. It translates as CASSQLAGVPGELFF.